These 21 T cell receptor beta chains share one sample of origin, sequenced in a study of T-cell memory formation after mild COVID-19. TCRdb ran MiXCR on the 5' RACE reads and lists one entry per CDR3 protein. The data contain about 40,000 distinct CDR3 sequences, about 6.1% of them singletons. Specimen: PBMCs or a T cell subset sorted from them (not recorded which). Receptors originate from an adult who had mild COVID-19 (a few samples of this study predate the infection). Cell type and time point are not known.

This clonotype was detected many times. The V call is TRBV5-6, the J call TRBJ2-7, with 7 bases that match TRBD1. Germline V gene lookup returns CDR1 SGHDT and CDR2 YYEEEE. The CDR3 loop spans 16 amino acids. Unmatched junction bases numbered 11, after V lost 2 bases and J lost 3 bases. DNA for the CDR3: TGTGCCAGCAGCTTTTTCGGTACGGGACAGATCTACGAGCAGTACTTC. Amino acid sequence: CASSFFGTGQIYEQYF.

This clonotype was detected a few times. V and J are TRBV12-3 or TRBV12-4 and TRBJ1-1; D ambiguous. This CDR3 comprises 16 residues. The V and J ends lost 6 bases and 0 bases respectively, with 17 bases between them. The CDR3 DNA sequence: TGTGCCAGCAGCCCTTTAGGTACAACTATGAACACTGAAGCTTTCTTT. This gives the protein CASSPLGTTMNTEAFF.

The table lists this clonotype with many counts. This chain joins TRBV7-9 and TRBJ2-5; 7 bases are shared with TRBD1. V lost 5 bases, J lost 4 bases, and 13 bases stayed unmatched. The CDR3 consists of 16 residues. From germline, CDR1 is SEHNR and CDR2 FQNEAQ (reference sequence). Here the CDR3 reads CASSETQGVGGETQYF. In DNA, the CDR3 is TGTGCCAGCAGCGAAACTCAGGGGGTAGGGGGAGAGACCCAGTACTTC.

This clonotype appeared many times. The chain employs TRBV5-5 and TRBJ2-5, with D unresolved. Germline V gene sequence: CDR1 SGHKS, CDR2 YYEKEE (reference sequence). The CDR3 covers 14 residues. Trimming took 0 bases from V and 4 from J, leaving 10 bases between them. CDR3 amino acids: CASSLGQPGETQYF. The CDR3 DNA reads TGTGCCAGCAGCTTGGGGCAGCCGGGAGAGACCCAGTACTTC.

This clonotype has ten or more counts. The CDR3 nucleotides read TGTGCCAGCTCACCACCTGGCCGGGGGCGAAACACTGAAGCTTTCTTT. Its translation is CASSPPGRGRNTEAFF. The V and J genes are TRBV18 and TRBJ1-1, with a possible D match to TRBD1 (6 bases). The CDR3 covers 16 residues. Germline CDR1 is KGHSH and CDR2 is LQKENI. The V end was cut by 0 bases, the J end by 2 bases, with 13 bases between.

This clonotype was found many times. The chain couples TRBV15 to TRBJ1-1, with 8 nucleotides matching TRBD1. The CDR3 extends over 13 amino acids. J gave up 11 bases and V 0 bases, and 5 bases lay outside the gene matches. Germline CDR1 reads LNHNV; CDR2 reads YYDKDF (reference sequence). Written as DNA, the CDR3 is TGTGCCACCAGCAGAGATCGACAGGGGAAGGCTTTCTTT. As protein: CATSRDRQGKAFF.

By sample share, this clonotype is medium-sized (0.01 to 0.1%). The chain employs TRBV24-1 and TRBJ2-7; no clear D gene. CDR3 size: 14 residues. Germline assignment: CDR1 KGHDR and CDR2 SFDVKD. Trimming shortened V by 3 bases and J by 2 bases, and 10 bases separated the two germline ends. CDR3 loop: CATSDRRSAYEQYF. The CDR3 bases are TGTGCCACCAGTGATCGCCGATCGGCCTACGAGCAGTACTTC.

This clonotype was found many times. This chain connects TRBV27 to TRBJ2-1; 8 positions match TRBD1. CDR1 is MNHEY and CDR2 is SMNVEV in the germline V gene (reference sequence). This CDR3 spans 14 amino acids. Trimming removed 6 bases from V and 13 bases from J; junction bases left unmatched: 14. This CDR3 reads CASSPGTGLGIQFF. CDR3 DNA: TGTGCCAGCAGCCCCGGGACAGGCCTAGGGATACAGTTCTTC.

Here the CDR3 DNA reads TGCAGTGCCCCTCCCCCCTATAATTCACCCCTCCACTTT. It specifies CSAPPPYNSPLHF. The chain recombines TRBV20-1 with TRBJ1-6, with D uncertain. The CDR3 length is 13 residues. CDR1 and CDR2 (germline): DFQATT, SNEGSKA (reference sequence). The V end was cut by 6 bases, the J end by 2 bases, with 8 bases between.

This clonotype appeared a few times. V is TRBV5-1 and J is TRBJ2-2; D might be TRBD2 (7 bases). Germline CDR1 is SGHRS and CDR2 is YFSETQ. CDR3 length: 16 residues. The V end was cut by 2 bases, the J end by 5 bases, with 16 bases between. The CDR3 DNA follows: TGCGCCAGCAGCTTCGGTTGGGGGGGCGAGACCGGGGAGCTGTTTTTT. Its translation is CASSFGWGGETGELFF.

The rearrangement uses TRBV5-6 and TRBJ1-2, with a weak D call TRBD1 (6 bases). CDR3 size: 14 residues. V lost 0 bases and J 7 bases, leaving 13 bases between the germline ends. Germline loops: CDR1 SGHDT, CDR2 YYEEEE. The CDR3 spells CASSLVLTGPGYTF. The CDR3 region has the DNA TGTGCCAGCAGCTTGGTTCTGACAGGTCCTGGCTACACCTTC. Variable domain in full (rest from reference TRBV5-6 and TRBJ1-2): DAGVTQSPTHLIKTRGQQVTLRCSPKSGHDTVSWYQQALGQGPQFIFQYYEEEERQRGNFPDRFSGHQFPNYSSELNVNALLLGDSALYLCASSLVLTGPGYTFGSGTRLTVV.

The chain uses TRBV27 and TRBJ2-3; 12 bases align to TRBD2. J was trimmed by 3 bases and V by 4 bases; bases with no gene match: 11. Germline CDR1 and CDR2: MNHEY and SMNVEV (reference sequence). The CDR3 has 18 residues. In DNA, the CDR3 is TGTGCCAGCAGTTATCTAGACCGACTAGCGGGAGAGACAGATACGCAGTATTTT. Amino acid sequence: CASSYLDRLAGETDTQYF.

The rearrangement joins TRBV7-8 to TRBJ2-7, with 8 positions matching TRBD2. Germline CDR1 reads SGHVS; CDR2 reads FQNEAQ. V trimming: 0 bases; J trimming: 3 bases; junction bases outside the gene matches: 7. CDR3 length: 16 amino acids. The CDR3 spells CASSLAPAGAGYEQYF. The CDR3 DNA is TGTGCCAGCAGCTTAGCACCAGCGGGAGCGGGCTACGAGCAGTACTTC.

This clonotype was seen many times. The chain recombines TRBV5-1 with TRBJ2-2; 8 positions agree with TRBD1. The V segment lost 3 bases and the J segment 0 bases; nucleotides outside the gene matches: 4. The length of the CDR3 is 16 residues. Germline-derived CDR1 and CDR2 are SGHRS and YFSETQ. CDR3 nucleotides: TGCGCCAGCAGCTACGACAGGGGATCGAACACCGGGGAGCTGTTTTTT. Its protein is CASSYDRGSNTGELFF.

The sample holds many counts of this clonotype. The chain has TRBV7-8 and TRBJ1-5; 7 positions match TRBD1. The CDR3 has 13 residues. Germline CDR1 reads SGHVS; CDR2 reads FQNEAQ. The ends lost 6 bases at V and 7 bases at J; junction bases unmatched: 6. CDR3 region: CASRDQGEQPQHF. The CDR3 DNA sequence: TGTGCCAGCAGGGATCAGGGGGAACAGCCCCAGCATTTT.

Ten or more counts support this clonotype. V gene TRBV12-3 or TRBV12-4 combines with J gene TRBJ1-1; D gene uncertain. Trimming cost V 7 bases and J 3 bases, with 9 bases left between them. This CDR3 contains 12 residues. This chain's CDR3 is CASTALYTEAFF. The DNA of the CDR3 is TGTGCCAGCACCGCCCTTTACACTGAAGCTTTCTTT.

J is TRBJ1-5 and V is TRBV4-2; D is uncertain. Germline V CDR1 and CDR2: LGHNA, YNFKEQ. The V and J ends lost 0 bases and 5 bases respectively, with 5 bases between them. The CDR3 totals 13 residues. The CDR3 nucleotides are TGTGCCAGCAGCCAAGATTTCGATCAGCCCCAGCATTTT. Residues: CASSQDFDQPQHF.

This clonotype was seen a few times. The chain carries TRBV2 and TRBJ1-2; D is undetermined. The CDR3 totals 13 residues. The germline V and J ends were trimmed by 5 bases and 0 bases, with 7 bases remaining between them. CDR1 is SNHLY, CDR2 FYNNEI, per germline. CDR3 sequence: CASSTASNYGYTF. In DNA form, the CDR3 reads TGTGCCAGCAGTACCGCCTCTAACTATGGCTACACCTTC.

This clonotype was recorded many times. The rearrangement links TRBV20-1 to TRBJ2-1; 9 bases match TRBD2. Germline lookup yields CDR1 DFQATT and CDR2 SNEGSKA (reference sequence). The CDR3 loop spans 14 amino acids. V dropped 8 bases and J dropped 1; count of bases not matched to a gene: 6. For the CDR3, the DNA is TGCAGTTTACCAGCGGGGGGATCCTACAATGAGCAGTTCTTC. It codes for CSLPAGGSYNEQFF.

This clonotype occurred many times. The chain carries TRBV4-1 and TRBJ1-2, with 8 bases that match TRBD1. V was pared by 4 bases and J by 0 bases, with 4 bases of the junction left unmatched. The CDR3 length is 15 residues. Germline V gives CDR1 MGHRA, CDR2 YSYEKL. Here the CDR3 DNA reads TGCGCCAGCAGCCCGGGACAGGCCTCTAACTATGGCTACACCTTC. Translation: CASSPGQASNYGYTF.

There are many counts of this clonotype. V and J are TRBV24-1 and TRBJ1-1, with 10 nucleotides matching TRBD1. The CDR3 length is 14 residues. After removal of 6 bases from V and 5 bases from J, the junction contained 5 bases not matched to a gene. Germline CDR1 is KGHDR and CDR2 is SFDVKD. The CDR3 DNA reads TGTGCCACCAGTTCCGGACAGGGGGTAACTGAAGCTTTCTTT. Translated, it gives CATSSGQGVTEAFF.